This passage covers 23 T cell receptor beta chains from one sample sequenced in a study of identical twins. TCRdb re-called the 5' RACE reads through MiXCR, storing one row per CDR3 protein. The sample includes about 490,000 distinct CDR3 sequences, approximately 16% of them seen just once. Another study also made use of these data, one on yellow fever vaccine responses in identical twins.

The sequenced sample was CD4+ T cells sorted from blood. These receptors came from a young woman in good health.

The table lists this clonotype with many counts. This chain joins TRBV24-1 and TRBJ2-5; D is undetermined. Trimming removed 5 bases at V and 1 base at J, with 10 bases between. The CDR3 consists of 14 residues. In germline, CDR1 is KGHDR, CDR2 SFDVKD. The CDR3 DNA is TGTGCCACCAGTGGACGACGGATCCAAGAGACCCAGTACTTC. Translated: CATSGRRIQETQYF.

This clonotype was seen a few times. The CDR3 coding sequence is TGTGCCAGCAGCAAAGCGGGTCGCAAAGAGACCCAGTACTTC. Translated, it gives CASSKAGRKETQYF. This chain joins TRBV7-8 and TRBJ2-5, with a possible D match to TRBD2 (6 bases). The germline CDR1 and CDR2 sequences are SGHVS and FQNEAQ. The CDR3 runs to 14 residues. The germline V and J ends were trimmed by 5 bases and 3 bases, with 13 bases remaining between them.

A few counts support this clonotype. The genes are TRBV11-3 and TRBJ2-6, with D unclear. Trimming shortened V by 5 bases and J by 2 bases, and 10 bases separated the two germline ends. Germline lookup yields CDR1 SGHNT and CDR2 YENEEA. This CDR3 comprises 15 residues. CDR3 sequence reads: CASSPPLPGANVLTF. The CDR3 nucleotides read TGTGCCAGCAGCCCCCCACTCCCTGGGGCCAACGTCCTGACTTTC.

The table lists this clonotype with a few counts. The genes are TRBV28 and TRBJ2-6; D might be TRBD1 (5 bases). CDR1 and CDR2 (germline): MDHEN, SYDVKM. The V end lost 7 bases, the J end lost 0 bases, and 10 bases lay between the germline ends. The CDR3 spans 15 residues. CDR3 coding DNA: TGTGCCAGCACCAAAGGGGACTCTGGGGCCAACGTCCTGACTTTC. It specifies CASTKGDSGANVLTF.

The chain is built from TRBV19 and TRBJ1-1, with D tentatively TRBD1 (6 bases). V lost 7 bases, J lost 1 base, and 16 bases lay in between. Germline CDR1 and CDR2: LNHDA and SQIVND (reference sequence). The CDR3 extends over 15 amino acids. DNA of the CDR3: TGTGCCAGTAAGACGCTCGCGGGGGCGAACACTGAAGCTTTCTTT. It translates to CASKTLAGANTEAFF.

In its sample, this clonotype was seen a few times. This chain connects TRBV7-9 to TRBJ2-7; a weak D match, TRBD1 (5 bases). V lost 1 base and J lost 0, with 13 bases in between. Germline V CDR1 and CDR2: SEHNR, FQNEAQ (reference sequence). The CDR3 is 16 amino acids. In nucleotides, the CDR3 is TGTGCCAGCAGCTTAGTTGGGGCAGCACCCTCCTACGAGCAGTACTTC. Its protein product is CASSLVGAAPSYEQYF. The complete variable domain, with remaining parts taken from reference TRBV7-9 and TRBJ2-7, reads DTGVSQNPRHKITKRGQNVTFRCDPISEHNRLYWYRQTLGQGPEFLTYFQNEAQLEKSRLLSDRFSAERPKGSFSTLEIQRTEQGDSAMYLCASSLVGAAPSYEQYFGPGTRLTVT.

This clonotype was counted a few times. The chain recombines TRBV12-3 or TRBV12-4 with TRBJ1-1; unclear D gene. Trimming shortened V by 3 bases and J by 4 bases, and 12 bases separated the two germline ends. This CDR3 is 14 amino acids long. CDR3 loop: CASSFKDARTEAFF. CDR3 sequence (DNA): TGTGCCAGCAGTTTCAAAGATGCGCGCACTGAAGCTTTCTTT.

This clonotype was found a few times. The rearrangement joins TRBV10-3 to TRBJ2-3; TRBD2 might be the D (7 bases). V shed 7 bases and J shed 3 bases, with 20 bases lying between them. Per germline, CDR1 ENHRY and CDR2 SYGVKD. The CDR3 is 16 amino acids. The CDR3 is CAIMDPLRGGTDTQYF. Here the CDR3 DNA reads TGTGCCATCATGGACCCCCTTAGGGGGGGGACAGATACGCAGTATTTT.

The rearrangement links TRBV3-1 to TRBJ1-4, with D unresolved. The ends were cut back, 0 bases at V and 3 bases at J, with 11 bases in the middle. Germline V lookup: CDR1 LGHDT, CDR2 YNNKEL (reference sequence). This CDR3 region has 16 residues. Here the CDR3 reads CASSQDRKVSNEKLFF. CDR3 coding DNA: TGTGCCAGCAGCCAAGATAGGAAAGTGTCTAATGAAAAACTGTTTTTT.

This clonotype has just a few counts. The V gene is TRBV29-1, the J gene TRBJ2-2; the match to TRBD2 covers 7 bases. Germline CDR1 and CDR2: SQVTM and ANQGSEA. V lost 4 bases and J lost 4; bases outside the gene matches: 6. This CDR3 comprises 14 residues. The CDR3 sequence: CSVVAGVSTGELFF. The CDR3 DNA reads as TGCAGCGTTGTGGCGGGGGTCTCCACCGGGGAGCTGTTTTTT.

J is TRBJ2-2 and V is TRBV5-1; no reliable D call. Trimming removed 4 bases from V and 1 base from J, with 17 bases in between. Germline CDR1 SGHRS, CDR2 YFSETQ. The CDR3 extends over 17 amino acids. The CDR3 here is CASSPEFGLWNTGELFF. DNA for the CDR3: TGCGCCAGCAGCCCCGAATTCGGGCTGTGGAACACCGGGGAGCTGTTTTTT.

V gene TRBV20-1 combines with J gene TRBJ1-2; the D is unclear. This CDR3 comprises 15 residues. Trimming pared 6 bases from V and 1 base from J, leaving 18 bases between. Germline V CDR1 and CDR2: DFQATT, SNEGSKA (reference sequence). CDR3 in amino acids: CSATASETFNYGYTF. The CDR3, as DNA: TGCAGTGCCACCGCCTCAGAGACTTTTAACTATGGCTACACCTTC.

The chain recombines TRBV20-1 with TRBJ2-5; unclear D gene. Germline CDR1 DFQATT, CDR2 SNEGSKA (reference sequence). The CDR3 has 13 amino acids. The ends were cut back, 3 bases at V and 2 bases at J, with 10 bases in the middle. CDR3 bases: TGCAGTGCTAGTGTCAGGAATCAAGAGACCCAGTACTTC. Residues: CSASVRNQETQYF.

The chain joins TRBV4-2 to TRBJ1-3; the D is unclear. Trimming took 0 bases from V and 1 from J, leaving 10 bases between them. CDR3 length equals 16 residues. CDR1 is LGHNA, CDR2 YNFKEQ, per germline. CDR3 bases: TGTGCCAGCAGCCAAGATTTGGTATTGTCTGGAAACACCATATATTTT. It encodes CASSQDLVLSGNTIYF.

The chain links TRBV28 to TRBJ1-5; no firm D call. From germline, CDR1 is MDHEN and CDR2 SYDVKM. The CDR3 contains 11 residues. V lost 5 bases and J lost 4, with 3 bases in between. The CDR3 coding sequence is TGTGCCAGCAGTCAGAATCAGCCCCAGCATTTT. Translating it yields CASSQNQPQHF.

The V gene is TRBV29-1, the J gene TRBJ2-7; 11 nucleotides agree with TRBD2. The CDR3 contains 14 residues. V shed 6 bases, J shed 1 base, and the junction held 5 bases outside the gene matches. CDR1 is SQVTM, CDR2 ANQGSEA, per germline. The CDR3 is CSVAGTSGSYEQYF. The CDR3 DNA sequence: TGCAGCGTCGCGGGGACTAGCGGATCCTACGAGCAGTACTTC.

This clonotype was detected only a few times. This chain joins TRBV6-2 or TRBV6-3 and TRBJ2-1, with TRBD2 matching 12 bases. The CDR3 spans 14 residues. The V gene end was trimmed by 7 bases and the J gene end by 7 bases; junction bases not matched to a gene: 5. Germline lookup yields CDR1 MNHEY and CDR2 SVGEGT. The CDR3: CASKRGLAGNEQFF. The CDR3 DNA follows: TGTGCCAGCAAACGAGGACTAGCGGGGAATGAGCAGTTCTTC.

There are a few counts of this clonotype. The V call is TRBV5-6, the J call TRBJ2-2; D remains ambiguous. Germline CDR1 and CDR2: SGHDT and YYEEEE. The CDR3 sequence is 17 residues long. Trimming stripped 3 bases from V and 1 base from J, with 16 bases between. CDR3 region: CASSSSHFPGNTGELFF. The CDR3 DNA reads TGTGCCAGCAGCTCCTCCCATTTTCCAGGGAACACCGGGGAGCTGTTTTTT. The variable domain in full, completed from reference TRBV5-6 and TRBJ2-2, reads DAGVTQSPTHLIKTRGQQVTLRCSPKSGHDTVSWYQQALGQGPQFIFQYYEEEERQRGNFPDRFSGHQFPNYSSELNVNALLLGDSALYLCASSSSHFPGNTGELFFGEGSRLTVL.

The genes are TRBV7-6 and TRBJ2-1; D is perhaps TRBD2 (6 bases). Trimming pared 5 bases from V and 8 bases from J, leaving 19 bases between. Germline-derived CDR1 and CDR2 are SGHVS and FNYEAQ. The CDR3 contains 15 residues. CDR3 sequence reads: CASSRGLYLWDEQFF. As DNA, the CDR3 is TGTGCCAGCAGCCGGGGACTGTACTTGTGGGATGAGCAGTTCTTC.

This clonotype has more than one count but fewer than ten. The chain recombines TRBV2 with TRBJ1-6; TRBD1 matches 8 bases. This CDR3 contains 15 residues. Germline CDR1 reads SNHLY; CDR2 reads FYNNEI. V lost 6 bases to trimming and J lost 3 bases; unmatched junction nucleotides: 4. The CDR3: CASRETGGYNSPLHF. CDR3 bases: TGTGCCAGCAGGGAAACAGGGGGCTATAATTCACCCCTCCACTTT.

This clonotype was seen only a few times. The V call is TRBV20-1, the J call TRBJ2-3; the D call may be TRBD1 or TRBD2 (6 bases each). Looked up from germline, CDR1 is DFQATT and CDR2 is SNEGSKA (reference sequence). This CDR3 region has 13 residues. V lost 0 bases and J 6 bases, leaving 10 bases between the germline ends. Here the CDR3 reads CSAREGGPDTQYF. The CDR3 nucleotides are TGCAGTGCTAGAGAGGGGGGCCCGGATACGCAGTATTTT.

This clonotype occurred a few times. DNA for the CDR3: TGTGCCATACCACCAGGGGCCACCGGGGAGCTGTTTTTT. Protein product: CAIPPGATGELFF. J is TRBJ2-2 and V is TRBV2; D might be TRBD1 (6 bases). V was clipped by 10 bases and J by 4 bases, with 13 bases between them. Looked up from germline, CDR1 is SNHLY and CDR2 is FYNNEI. CDR3 length equals 13 residues. Looking up the rest from reference TRBV2 and TRBJ2-2 gives the full variable domain: EPEVTQTPSHQVTQMGQEVILRCVPISNHLYFYWYRQILGQKVEFLVSFYNNEISEKSEIFDDQFSVERPDGSNFTLKIRSTKLEDSAMYFCAIPPGATGELFFGEGSRLTVL.

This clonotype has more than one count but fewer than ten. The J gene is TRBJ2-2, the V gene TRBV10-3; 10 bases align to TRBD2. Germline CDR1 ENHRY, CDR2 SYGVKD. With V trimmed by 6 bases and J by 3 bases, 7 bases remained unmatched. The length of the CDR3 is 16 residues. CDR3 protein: CAIRKLAGYDTGELFF. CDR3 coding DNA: TGTGCCATCAGGAAACTAGCGGGATACGACACCGGGGAGCTGTTTTTT.